A single sample gave rise to the 14 T cell receptor beta chains below, sequenced in a study of metastatic and nonmetastatic thyroid tumors. TCRdb recomputed clones from the PCR reads via MiXCR. Of some 14,000 clones detected, around a third appear once; the ten largest clones hold 11%. Patients were all untreated before their thyroid surgery. The specimen sequenced was tumor tissue. These receptors were taken from a male donor with papillary thyroid cancer or a benign thyroid nodule (not recorded which). Some clones in this sample may be carry-over from other donors' samples.

This clone appeared many times. V and J are TRBV4-1 and TRBJ2-3; TRBD1 matches at 7 bases. CDR1 and CDR2 (germline): MGHRA, YSYEKL. Trimming cost V 10 bases and J 7 bases; bases outside gene matches: 11. The CDR3 totals 13 residues. This chain's CDR3 is CATSGGEGNTQYF. CDR3 bases: TGCGCCACCTCAGGGGGAGAAGGAAATACGCAGTATTTT.

This clone was counted between two and nine times. The chain combines TRBV2 with TRBJ2-7; TRBD1 or TRBD2 may be the D gene (5 bases each). Trimming removed 4 bases from V and 5 bases from J, with 18 bases in between. This CDR3 comprises 15 residues. Germline loops: CDR1 SNHLY, CDR2 FYNNEI. CDR3 region: CASSVPGPPYDEQYF. DNA for the CDR3: TGTGCCAGCAGTGTTCCGGGACCCCCTTACGACGAGCAGTACTTC.

This clone was counted many times. The chain is built from TRBV14 and TRBJ2-2; weak D call: TRBD1 (5 bases). Germline values: CDR1 SGHDN, CDR2 FVKESK. The ends were cut back, 2 bases at V and 4 bases at J, with 11 bases in the middle. CDR3 length: 15 residues. This chain's CDR3 is CASSQQGGGTGELFF. In nucleotides, the CDR3 is TGTGCCAGCAGCCAACAGGGCGGTGGCACCGGGGAGCTGTTTTTT. Variable domain in full (rest from reference TRBV14 and TRBJ2-2): EAGVTQFPSHSVIEKGQTVTLRCDPISGHDNLYWYRRVMGKEIKFLLHFVKESKQDESGMPNNRFLAERTGGTYSTLKVQPAELEDSGVYFCASSQQGGGTGELFFGEGSRLTVL.

V gene TRBV9 combines with J gene TRBJ2-7; D not resolved. Germline lookup yields CDR1 SGDLS and CDR2 YYNGEE. Trimming stripped 0 bases from V and 6 bases from J, with 19 bases between. This CDR3 comprises 16 residues. Written as DNA, the CDR3 is TGTGCCAGCAGCGTAGAACCCGTCTTCTCAGGTTCCGAGCAGTACTTC. Translated: CASSVEPVFSGSEQYF.

About this clone itself: The sample has other DNA sequences that encode this CDR3 too. The CDR3 coding sequence is TGTGCCACCAGTGATTTGCGTGGAGACAGGCCGGGTGAGCAGTACTTC. It codes for CATSDLRGDRPGEQYF. The chain employs TRBV24-1 and TRBJ2-7; D possibly corresponds to TRBD1 (6 bases). The germline gives CDR1 KGHDR, CDR2 SFDVKD. Trimming removed 0 bases at V and 7 bases at J, with 18 bases between. The length of the CDR3 is 16 residues.

Turning to this clone: Compared with germline, one end of the junction differs, possibly owing to a read error. V usage is TRBV6-1 and J usage is TRBJ2-7; D is undetermined. CDR3 size: 15 residues. Per germline, CDR1 MNHNS and CDR2 SASEGT. The CDR3 bases are TGTGCCTGCAGCCGGGTACAGAGAAGCTCCTACGAGCAGTACTTC. It encodes CACSRVQRSSYEQYF.

The chain carries TRBV5-1 and TRBJ2-2; possibly TRBD2 for D (8 bases). With 5 bases removed from V and 5 bases from J, the gap between germline ends came to 16 bases. Per germline, CDR1 SGHRS and CDR2 YFSETQ. The CDR3 has 15 amino acids. The CDR3 here is CASRVVAGQTGELFF. The CDR3 DNA follows: TGCGCCAGCAGGGTAGTAGCGGGACAGACCGGGGAGCTGTTTTTT.

As to this clone: One base away lies a much larger clone, so this may be a sequencing read error. The identical CDR3 is also encoded by other nucleotide sequences in the sample. This rearrangement joins TRBV6-1 to TRBJ2-3; no clear D gene. Trimming shortened V by 5 bases and J by 3 bases, and 12 bases separated the two germline ends. Germline V gene lookup returns CDR1 MNHNS and CDR2 SASEGT. The CDR3 covers 14 residues. CDR3 in amino acids: CASSTLTRTDTQYF. CDR3 nucleotide sequence: TGTGCCAGCAGTACCCTTACACGGACAGATACGCAGTATTTT.

Notes on this clone: The junction departs from germline at one end; a sequencing error may be responsible. The gene calls are TRBV27 and TRBJ1-1, with unresolved D. This CDR3 spans 13 amino acids. The germline gives CDR1 MNHEY, CDR2 SMNVEV (reference sequence). The CDR3 nucleotides are TGTGCCAGCATTTTAGTGGGCTCGACTGAAGCTTTCTTT. Residues: CASILVGSTEAFF.

V is TRBV20-1 and J is TRBJ2-2, with unresolved D. V dropped 3 bases and J dropped 4 bases, with 3 bases sitting between them. Germline CDR1 and CDR2: DFQATT and SNEGSKA (reference sequence). CDR3 length: 11 amino acids. The DNA of the CDR3 is TGCAGTGCTAGGGGCACCGGGGAGCTGTTTTTT. Its translation: CSARGTGELFF.

The chain couples TRBV10-3 to TRBJ2-2, with 8 positions matching TRBD2. The germline V gene encodes CDR1 ENHRY and CDR2 SYGVKD. The V segment lost 8 bases and the J segment 7 bases; nucleotides outside the gene matches: 6. This CDR3 has 13 residues. The CDR3 spells CAILAGGGGELFF. The CDR3, as DNA: TGTGCCATCCTGGCGGGAGGTGGCGGGGAGCTGTTTTTT.

The rearrangement links TRBV5-5 to TRBJ2-3; D remains unclear. The CDR3 consists of 13 residues. CDR1 and CDR2 (germline): SGHKS, YYEKEE (reference sequence). Trimming stripped 2 bases from V and 4 bases from J, with 8 bases between. CDR3 DNA: TGTGCCAGCAGCTTAGGCGGACCAGATACGCAGTATTTT. As protein: CASSLGGPDTQYF.

The gene calls are TRBV27 and TRBJ2-7, with D possibly being TRBD1 (6 bases). Germline CDR1 and CDR2: MNHEY and SMNVEV (reference sequence). The CDR3 consists of 14 residues. The germline V and J ends were trimmed by 5 bases and 2 bases, with 13 bases remaining between them. In DNA form, the CDR3 reads TGTGCCAGCAGTGAGACAGGAATTCCCTACGAGCAGTACTTC. It translates to CASSETGIPYEQYF.

The sample holds a few counts of this clone. The genes are TRBV27 and TRBJ2-1, with 9 bases aligning to TRBD2. CDR1 and CDR2 from the germline V gene are MNHEY and SMNVEV (reference sequence). This CDR3 spans 16 amino acids. With V trimmed by 4 bases and J by 2 bases, 6 bases remained unmatched. CDR3 in DNA: TGTGCCAGCAGTTCCGTAGCGGGAGCTACCTACAATGAGCAGTTCTTC. Translation gives CASSSVAGATYNEQFF.